These 3 T cell receptor beta chains came from one sample sequenced in a study of radiation and T cells in renal cell carcinoma. Assay used: immunoSEQ multiplex PCR; TCRdb lists only in-frame clones, some missing. Seen here are tens of thousands of clones, approximately 80% observed once, and the top ten hold around 31%. Noted time point: blood 2 weeks post-SBRT. Treatment denoted: 15 Gy SBRT to primary tumor, nephrectomy 4 weeks later. The source material was blood, sampled from a patient whose treatment included radiotherapy and nephrectomy. The receptors were sampled from a woman between 65 and 79 years old with renal cell carcinoma.

The table lists this clone with a few counts. The chain carries TRBV4-2 and TRBJ2-3, with D tentatively TRBD2 (5 bases). Looked up from germline, CDR1 is LGHNA and CDR2 is YNFKEQ. V was pared by 0 bases and J by 5 bases, with 12 bases between. CDR3 length: 15 amino acids. The CDR3 DNA reads as TGTGCCAGCAGCCAAGAACTAGGAAGGAAAGATACGCAGTATTTT. It codes for CASSQELGRKDTQYF.

This sequence joins TRBV9 and TRBJ2-2; D is unresolved. Per the germline V gene, CDR1 is SGDLS and CDR2 is YYNGEE. V gave up 0 bases and J gave up 7 bases, with 7 bases separating them. CDR3 length: 13 residues. The CDR3, as DNA: TGTGCCAGCAGCGTAGTAGGAAACGGGGAGCTGTTTTTT. Translation: CASSVVGNGELFF. Supplemented by reference TRBV9 and TRBJ2-2, the full variable domain reads DSGVTQTPKHLITATGQRVTLRCSPRSGDLSVYWYQQSLDQGLQFLIQYYNGEERAKGNILERFSAQQFPDLHSELNLSSLELGDSALYFCASSVVGNGELFFGEGSRLTVL.

V is TRBV18 and J is TRBJ1-5; 12 bases fit TRBD1. Germline loops: CDR1 KGHSH, CDR2 LQKENI. The CDR3 covers 16 residues. V shed 3 bases, J shed 6 bases, and the junction held 6 bases outside the gene matches. CDR3 nucleotide sequence: TGTGCCAGCTCACCTAAAGGGACAGGGGGCACTCAGCCCCAGCATTTT. Its protein is CASSPKGTGGTQPQHF.